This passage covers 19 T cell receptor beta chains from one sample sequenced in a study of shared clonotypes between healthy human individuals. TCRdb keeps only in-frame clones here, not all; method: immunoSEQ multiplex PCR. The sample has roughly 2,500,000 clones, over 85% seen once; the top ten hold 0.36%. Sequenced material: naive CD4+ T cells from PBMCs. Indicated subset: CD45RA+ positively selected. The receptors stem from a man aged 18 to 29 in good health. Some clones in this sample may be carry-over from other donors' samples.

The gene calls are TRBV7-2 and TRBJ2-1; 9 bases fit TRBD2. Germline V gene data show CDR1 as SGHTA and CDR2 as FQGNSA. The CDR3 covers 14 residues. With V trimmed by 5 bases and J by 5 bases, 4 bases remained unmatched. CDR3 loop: CASSPSGINNEQFF. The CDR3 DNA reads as TGTGCCAGCAGCCCTAGCGGGATCAACAATGAGCAGTTCTTC.

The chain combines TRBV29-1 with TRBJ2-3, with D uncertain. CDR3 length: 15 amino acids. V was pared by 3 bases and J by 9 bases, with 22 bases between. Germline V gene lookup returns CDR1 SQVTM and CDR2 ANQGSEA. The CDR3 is CSVDRATPAFETQYF. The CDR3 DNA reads TGCAGCGTTGATCGGGCCACTCCCGCCTTCGAAACGCAGTATTTT.

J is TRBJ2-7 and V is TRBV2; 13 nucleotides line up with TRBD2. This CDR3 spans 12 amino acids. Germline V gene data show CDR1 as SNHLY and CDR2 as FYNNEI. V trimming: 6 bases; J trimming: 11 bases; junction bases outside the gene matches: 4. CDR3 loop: CASRAGLAGEYF. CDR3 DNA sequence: TGTGCCAGCAGGGCAGGACTAGCGGGAGAGTACTTC.

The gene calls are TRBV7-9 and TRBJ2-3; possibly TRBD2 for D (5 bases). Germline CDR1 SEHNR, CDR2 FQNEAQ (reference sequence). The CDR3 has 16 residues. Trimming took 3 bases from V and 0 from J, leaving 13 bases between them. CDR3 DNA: TGTGCCAGCAGCTTGGGTCGGGGTTCTAGCACAGATACGCAGTATTTT. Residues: CASSLGRGSSTDTQYF.

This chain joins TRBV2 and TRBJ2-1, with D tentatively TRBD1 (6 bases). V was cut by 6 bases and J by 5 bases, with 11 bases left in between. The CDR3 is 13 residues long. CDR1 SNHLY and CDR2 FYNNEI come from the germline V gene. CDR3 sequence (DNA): TGTGCCAGCAGGGCGGACAGAGACAATGAGCAGTTCTTC. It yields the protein CASRADRDNEQFF.

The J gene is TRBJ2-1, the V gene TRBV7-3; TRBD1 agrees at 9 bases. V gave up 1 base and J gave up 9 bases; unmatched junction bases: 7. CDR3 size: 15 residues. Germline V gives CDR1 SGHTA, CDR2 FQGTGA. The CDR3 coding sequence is TGTGCCAGCAGCTTAAGGGGGACAGGGCCTCGTGAGCAGTTCTTC. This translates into CASSLRGTGPREQFF.

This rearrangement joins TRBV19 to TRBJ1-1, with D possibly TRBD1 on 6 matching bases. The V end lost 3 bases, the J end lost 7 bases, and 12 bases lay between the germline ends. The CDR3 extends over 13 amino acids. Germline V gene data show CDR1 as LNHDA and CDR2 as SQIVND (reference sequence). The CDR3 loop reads CASSMGRGSEAFF. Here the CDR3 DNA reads TGTGCCAGTAGTATGGGCAGGGGAAGTGAAGCTTTCTTT.

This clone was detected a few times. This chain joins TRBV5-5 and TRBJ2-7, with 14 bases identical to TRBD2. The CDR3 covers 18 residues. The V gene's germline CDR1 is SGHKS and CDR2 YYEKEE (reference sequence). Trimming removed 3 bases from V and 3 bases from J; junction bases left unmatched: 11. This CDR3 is CASSWGTSGGRRGYEQYF. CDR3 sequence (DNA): TGTGCCAGCAGCTGGGGGACTAGCGGGGGCCGGAGGGGCTACGAGCAGTACTTC.

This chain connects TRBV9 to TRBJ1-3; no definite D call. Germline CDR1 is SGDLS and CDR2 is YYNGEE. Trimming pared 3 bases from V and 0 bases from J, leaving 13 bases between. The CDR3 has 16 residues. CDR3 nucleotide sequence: TGTGCCAGCAGCGGCGAACCCCGTCCCTCTGGAAACACCATATATTTT. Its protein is CASSGEPRPSGNTIYF.

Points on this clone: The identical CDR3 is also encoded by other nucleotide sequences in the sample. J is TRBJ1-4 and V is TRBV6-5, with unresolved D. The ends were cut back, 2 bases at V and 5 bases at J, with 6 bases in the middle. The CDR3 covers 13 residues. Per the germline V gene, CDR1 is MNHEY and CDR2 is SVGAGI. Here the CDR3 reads CASSYRINEKLFF. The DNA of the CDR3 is TGTGCCAGCAGTTACAGGATAAATGAAAAACTGTTTTTT.

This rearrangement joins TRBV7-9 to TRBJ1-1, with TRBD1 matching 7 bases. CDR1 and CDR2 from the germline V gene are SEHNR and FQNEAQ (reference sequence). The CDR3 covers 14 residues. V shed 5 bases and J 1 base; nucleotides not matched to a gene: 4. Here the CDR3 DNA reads TGTGCCAGCAGCAAGGGACAGACGAACACTGAAGCTTTCTTT. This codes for CASSKGQTNTEAFF.

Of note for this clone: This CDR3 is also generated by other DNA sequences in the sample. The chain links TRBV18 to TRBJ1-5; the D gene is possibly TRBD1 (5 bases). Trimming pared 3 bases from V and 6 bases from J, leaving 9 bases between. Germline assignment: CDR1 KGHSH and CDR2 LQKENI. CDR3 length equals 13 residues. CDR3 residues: CASSPPGGQPQHF. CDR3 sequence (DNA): TGTGCCAGCTCACCCCCTGGGGGTCAGCCCCAGCATTTT.

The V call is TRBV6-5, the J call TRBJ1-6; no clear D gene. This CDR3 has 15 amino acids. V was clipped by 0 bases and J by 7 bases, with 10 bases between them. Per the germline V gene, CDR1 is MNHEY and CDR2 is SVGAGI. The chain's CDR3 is CASSYSLVSNSPLHF. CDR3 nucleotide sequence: TGTGCCAGCAGTTACTCGCTGGTATCAAATTCACCCCTCCACTTT.

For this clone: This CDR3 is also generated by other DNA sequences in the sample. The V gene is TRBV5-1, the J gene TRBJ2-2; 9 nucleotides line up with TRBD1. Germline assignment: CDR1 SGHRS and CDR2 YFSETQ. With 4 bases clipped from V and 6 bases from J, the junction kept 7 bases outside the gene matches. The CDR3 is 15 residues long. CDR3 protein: CASSEGTGRSGELFF. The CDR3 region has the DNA TGCGCCAGCAGCGAAGGGACAGGGCGTTCCGGGGAGCTGTTTTTT. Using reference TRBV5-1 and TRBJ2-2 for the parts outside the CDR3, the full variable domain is KAGVTQTPRYLIKTRGQQVTLSCSPISGHRSVSWYQQTPGQGLQFLFEYFSETQRNKGNFPGRFSGRQFSNSRSEMNVSTLELGDSALYLCASSEGTGRSGELFFGEGSRLTVL.

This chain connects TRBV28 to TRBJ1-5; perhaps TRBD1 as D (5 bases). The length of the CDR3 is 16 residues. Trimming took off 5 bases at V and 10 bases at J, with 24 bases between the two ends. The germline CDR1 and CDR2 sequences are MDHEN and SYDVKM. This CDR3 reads CASSLPEGGGRRPQHF. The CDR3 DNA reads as TGTGCCAGCAGTCTCCCAGAGGGTGGGGGGAGGAGACCCCAGCATTTT.

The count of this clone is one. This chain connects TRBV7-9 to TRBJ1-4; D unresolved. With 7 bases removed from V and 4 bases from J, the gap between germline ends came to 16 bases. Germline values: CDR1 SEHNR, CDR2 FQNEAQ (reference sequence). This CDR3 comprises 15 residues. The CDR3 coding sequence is TGTGCCAGCAAGCCGGGTCGGGGTATTAATGAAAAACTGTTTTTT. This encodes CASKPGRGINEKLFF.

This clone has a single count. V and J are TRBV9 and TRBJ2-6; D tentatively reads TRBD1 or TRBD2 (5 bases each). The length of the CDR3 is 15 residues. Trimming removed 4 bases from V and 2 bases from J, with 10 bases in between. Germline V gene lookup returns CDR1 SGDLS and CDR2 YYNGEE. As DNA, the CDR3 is TGTGCCAGCAGCCGAGGGGTTGCTGGGGCCAACGTCCTGACTTTC. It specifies CASSRGVAGANVLTF.

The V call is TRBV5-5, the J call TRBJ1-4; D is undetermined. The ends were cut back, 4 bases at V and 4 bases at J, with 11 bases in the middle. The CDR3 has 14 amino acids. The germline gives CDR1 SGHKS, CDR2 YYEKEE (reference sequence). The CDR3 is CASSPARFNEKLFF. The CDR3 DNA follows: TGTGCCAGCAGCCCTGCCAGATTTAATGAAAAACTGTTTTTT. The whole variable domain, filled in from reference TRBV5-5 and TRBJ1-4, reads DAGVTQSPTHLIKTRGQQVTLRCSPISGHKSVSWYQQVLGQGPQFIFQYYEKEERGRGNFPDRFSARQFPNYSSELNVNALLLGDSALYLCASSPARFNEKLFFGSGTQLSVL.

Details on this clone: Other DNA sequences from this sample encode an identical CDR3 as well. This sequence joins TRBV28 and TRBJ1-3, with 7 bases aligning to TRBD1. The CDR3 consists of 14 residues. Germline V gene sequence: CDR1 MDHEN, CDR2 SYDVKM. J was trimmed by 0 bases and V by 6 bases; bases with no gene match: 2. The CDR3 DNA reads TGTGCCAGCAGCAGGGGGGGCTCTGGAAACACCATATATTTT. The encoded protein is CASSRGGSGNTIYF.